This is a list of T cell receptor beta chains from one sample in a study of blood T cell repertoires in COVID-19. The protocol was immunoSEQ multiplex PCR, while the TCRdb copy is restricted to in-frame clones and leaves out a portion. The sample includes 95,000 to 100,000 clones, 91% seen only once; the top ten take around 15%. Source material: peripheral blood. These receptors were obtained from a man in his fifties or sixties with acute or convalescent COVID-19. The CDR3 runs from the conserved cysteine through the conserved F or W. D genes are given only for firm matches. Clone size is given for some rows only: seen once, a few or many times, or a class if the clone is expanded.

cdr3_nt: TGTGCCAGCAGAACACGTGGGCACACTTTAAATGAAAAACTGTTTTTT; cdr3_aa: CASRTRGHTLNEKLFF; j_call: TRBJ1-4; v_call: TRBV6-6; clone_size: NA; d_call: NA
cdr3_nt: TGTGCCAGCAGCTTGGTAGTGCGGGGGGCGAAAGGCTACACCTTC; cdr3_aa: CASSLVVRGAKGYTF; j_call: TRBJ1-2; v_call: TRBV5-6; clone_size: few; d_call: NA
cdr3_nt: TGCGCCAGCAGCCCCAGGTCGAGCTCCTACGAGCAGTACTTC; cdr3_aa: CASSPRSSSYEQYF; j_call: TRBJ2-7; v_call: TRBV4-3; clone_size: once; d_call: NA
cdr3_nt: TGTGCCAGTAGTGCTGGACAGGGAGGTGAAAAACTGTTTTTT; cdr3_aa: CASSAGQGGEKLFF; j_call: TRBJ1-4; v_call: TRBV19; clone_size: NA; d_call: TRBD1
cdr3_nt: TGCAGCGTGGGCCCGGGACAGGGTGATGGCTACACCTTC; cdr3_aa: CSVGPGQGDGYTF; j_call: TRBJ1-2; v_call: TRBV29-1; clone_size: NA; d_call: TRBD1
cdr3_nt: TGTGCCAGCAGCTCCTATCATGGCTACACCTTC; cdr3_aa: CASSSYHGYTF; j_call: TRBJ1-2; v_call: TRBV5-6; clone_size: NA; d_call: NA
cdr3_nt: TGTGCCAGCAGTTTCGGGGGACAGTATGGCTACACCTTC; cdr3_aa: CASSFGGQYGYTF; j_call: TRBJ1-2; v_call: TRBV12-3/TRBV12-4; clone_size: NA; d_call: TRBD1
cdr3_nt: TGCAGTGCTAGTCTGCAGGGGTATAACTATGGCTACACCTTC; cdr3_aa: CSASLQGYNYGYTF; j_call: TRBJ1-2; v_call: TRBV20-1; clone_size: NA; d_call: NA
cdr3_nt: TGCGCCAGCAGTTCCGACTCCGTCCGGGATACGCAGTATTTT; cdr3_aa: CASSSDSVRDTQYF; j_call: TRBJ2-3; v_call: TRBV5-1; clone_size: NA; d_call: NA
cdr3_nt: TGTGCCAGTAGTATAGATGGGGCAGGGGGCTTCTATGGCTACACCTTC; cdr3_aa: CASSIDGAGGFYGYTF; j_call: TRBJ1-2; v_call: TRBV19; clone_size: NA; d_call: TRBD1
cdr3_nt: TGTGCCAGTGAGACAGGGGCTGGAAACACCATATATTTT; cdr3_aa: CASETGAGNTIYF; j_call: TRBJ1-3; v_call: TRBV7-8; clone_size: NA; d_call: TRBD1
cdr3_nt: TGTGCCAGCAGTTCCGGGACATCCTTCTACGAGCAGTACTTC; cdr3_aa: CASSSGTSFYEQYF; j_call: TRBJ2-7; v_call: TRBV6-5; clone_size: NA; d_call: NA
cdr3_nt: TGTGCCAGCAGCTCGACAGGGGACATCTATAATTCACCCCTCCACTTT; cdr3_aa: CASSSTGDIYNSPLHF; j_call: TRBJ1-6; v_call: TRBV7-6; clone_size: NA; d_call: TRBD1
cdr3_nt: TGTGCCAGCAGCTTTTTTTTCACGCCGGGGGTAATGGGTGGCTACACCTTC; cdr3_aa: CASSFFFTPGVMGGYTF; j_call: TRBJ1-2; v_call: TRBV7-9; clone_size: NA; d_call: NA
cdr3_nt: TGTGCCAGCAGCAGCTACGAGCAGTACTTC; cdr3_aa: CASSSYEQYF; j_call: TRBJ2-7; v_call: TRBV2; clone_size: NA; d_call: NA
cdr3_nt: TGTGCCAGCAGCGAGACGGGAGGAAGAAACAATGAGCAGTTCTTC; cdr3_aa: CASSETGGRNNEQFF; j_call: TRBJ2-1; v_call: TRBV5-4; clone_size: NA; d_call: TRBD2
cdr3_nt: TGTGCCAGCAGCTTAGCGTGGCCGAACACTGAAGCTTTCTTT; cdr3_aa: CASSLAWPNTEAFF; j_call: TRBJ1-1; v_call: TRBV7-2; clone_size: NA; d_call: NA
cdr3_nt: TGTGCCACCACTCCAGACAGCTGGGGCAATCAGCCCCAGCATTTT; cdr3_aa: CATTPDSWGNQPQHF; j_call: TRBJ1-5; v_call: TRBV24-1; clone_size: NA; d_call: NA
cdr3_nt: TGTGCCAGTAGTATTAATTATCCGGTAGAGCAGTTCTTC; cdr3_aa: CASSINYPVEQFF; j_call: TRBJ2-1; v_call: TRBV19; clone_size: once; d_call: NA
cdr3_nt: TGTGCCAGCAGCCCAGGACTAGCTGCAGATACGCAGTATTTT; cdr3_aa: CASSPGLAADTQYF; j_call: TRBJ2-3; v_call: TRBV4-2; clone_size: once; d_call: TRBD2
cdr3_nt: TGTGCCAGCCAAGACAGGGCGCGGGCTGAAGCTTTCTTT; cdr3_aa: CASQDRARAEAFF; j_call: TRBJ1-1; v_call: TRBV27; clone_size: NA; d_call: TRBD1
cdr3_nt: TGCAGTGCTAGTATTGCGGGGGTCTCCTACAATGAGCAGTTCTTC; cdr3_aa: CSASIAGVSYNEQFF; j_call: TRBJ2-1; v_call: TRBV20-1; clone_size: NA; d_call: TRBD2
cdr3_nt: TGTGCCAGCAGCTTATCGGGGTCACCCCTCCACTTT; cdr3_aa: CASSLSGSPLHF; j_call: TRBJ1-6; v_call: TRBV11-2; clone_size: NA; d_call: NA
cdr3_nt: TGTGCCAGCTCCTCCAGCGGCCAGGGGGATCGGGGCACTGAAGCTTTCTTT; cdr3_aa: CASSSSGQGDRGTEAFF; j_call: TRBJ1-1; v_call: TRBV18; clone_size: NA; d_call: TRBD1
cdr3_nt: TGTGCCAGCAGCGGGGACACATCCAAGGGGACTAATGAAAAACTGTTTTTT; cdr3_aa: CASSGDTSKGTNEKLFF; j_call: TRBJ1-4; v_call: TRBV2; clone_size: NA; d_call: NA
cdr3_nt: TGTGCCAGCAGAAGGAGCGTGGGCAATGAGCAGTTCTTC; cdr3_aa: CASRRSVGNEQFF; j_call: TRBJ2-1; v_call: TRBV27; clone_size: NA; d_call: NA
cdr3_nt: TGTGCCACCAGCAGAGATCAGGACTATGGCTACACCTTC; cdr3_aa: CATSRDQDYGYTF; j_call: TRBJ1-2; v_call: TRBV15; clone_size: NA; d_call: NA